The source of this T cell receptor beta chain is a study of shared clonotypes between healthy human individuals. About 30,000 T cell genomes, or approximately 190 ng DNA, went into the sorted-subset replicate PCRs. Measured with immunoSEQ multiplex PCR; TCRdb has only the in-frame clones, and not every one. The sample holds nearly 750,000 clones, roughly 72% seen once. Broader study findings: Several donors showed sharing of approximately 5% of naive CD4 clonotypes.

Into CD45RA+ naive and CD45RA-negative memory subsets, the CD4+ cells were split. Trimming removed 2 bases from V and 6 bases from J; junction bases left unmatched: 6. Germline V CDR1 and CDR2: MGHDK, SYGVNS. The CDR3 contains 17 residues. Regarding this clone: As yet, its antigen is unknown.

The specimen sequenced was memory CD4+ T cells sorted from blood. As to subset: CD45RA-negative fraction. This rearrangement joins TRBV25-1 to TRBJ2-1; 14 bases fit TRBD2. The clonotype comes from a woman aged 25 to 45 in good health. In DNA, the CDR3 is TGTGCCAGCAGTGAAAGTTCGGGGACTAGCGGGAGCAATGAGCAGTTCTTC. It encodes CASSESSGTSGSNEQFF.